These 24 T cell receptor beta chains originate from one sample sequenced in a study of T-cell memory formation after mild COVID-19. TCRdb reprocessed the 5' RACE reads via MiXCR and lists one record per CDR3 protein. The repertoire holds under 550,000 distinct CDR3 sequences, roughly 17% seen once, with under 25% in the top ten. The sequencing sample was made of PBMCs or a T cell subset sorted from them (not recorded which). The receptors stem from a man between 18 and 29 years old who had mild COVID-19 (a few samples of this study predate the infection). Cell type and time point are not known.

This clonotype was observed a few times. This rearrangement joins TRBV7-2 to TRBJ1-2; TRBD1 aligns across 12 bases. J was trimmed by 8 bases and V by 5 bases; bases with no gene match: 12. Germline values: CDR1 SGHTA, CDR2 FQGNSA. The CDR3 sequence is 16 residues long. CDR3 sequence reads: CASSKLGTGGARGYTF. As DNA, the CDR3 is TGTGCCAGCAGCAAACTGGGGACAGGGGGCGCGAGAGGCTACACCTTC.

The rearrangement joins TRBV12-3 or TRBV12-4 to TRBJ2-2; the D call may be TRBD1 or TRBD2 (5 bases each). Trimming cost V 6 bases and J 3 bases, with 11 bases left between them. The CDR3 covers 14 residues. The CDR3 here is CASSFREYTGELFF. CDR3 bases: TGTGCCAGCAGCTTCAGGGAGTACACCGGGGAGCTGTTTTTT.

A few counts support this clonotype. The CDR3 nucleotides are TGTGCCAGCAGCGCAGCAATAGAGGGAAATCGCTATGGCTACACCTTC. Protein: CASSAAIEGNRYGYTF. The chain recombines TRBV7-8 with TRBJ1-2; D not resolved. The germline V gene encodes CDR1 SGHVS and CDR2 FQNEAQ. Trimming removed 5 bases from V and 4 bases from J, with 20 bases in between. The CDR3 has 16 amino acids.

The V gene is TRBV24-1, the J gene TRBJ2-1; D possibly corresponds to TRBD2 (5 bases). The ends were cut back, 1 base at V and 0 bases at J, with 9 bases in the middle. The CDR3 length is 16 residues. Germline V CDR1 and CDR2: KGHDR, SFDVKD. Here the CDR3 reads CATSDFEGSSYNEQFF. The CDR3 nucleotides read TGTGCCACCAGTGATTTTGAAGGGAGCTCCTACAATGAGCAGTTCTTC.

In its sample, this clonotype was seen a few times. This rearrangement joins TRBV5-1 to TRBJ2-1; possibly TRBD1 or TRBD2 for D (5 bases each). This CDR3 contains 11 residues. CDR1 is SGHRS, CDR2 YFSETQ, per germline. V was shortened by 7 bases and J by 14 bases, with 16 bases between the two germline ends. In DNA, the CDR3 is TGCGCCAGCGCGAGTGGGGGAACGGAGTTCTTC. Translating it yields CASASGGTEFF.

The sample holds many counts of this clonotype. The rearrangement uses TRBV7-8 and TRBJ2-7; 8 bases are shared with TRBD1. The CDR3 totals 14 residues. Trimming cost V 5 bases and J 2 bases; bases outside gene matches: 5. Germline CDR1 is SGHVS and CDR2 is FQNEAQ. CDR3 nucleotides: TGTGCCAGCAGCGTCGGACAGGGTGCCTACGAGCAGTACTTC. It specifies CASSVGQGAYEQYF.

The V gene is TRBV12-3 or TRBV12-4, the J gene TRBJ2-2; D could derive from TRBD1 or TRBD2 (5 bases each). Trimming cost V 3 bases and J 3 bases, with 8 bases left between them. The CDR3 totals 14 residues. Here the CDR3 DNA reads TGTGCCAGCAGTTTTATGGGGGACACCGGGGAGCTGTTTTTT. Translating it yields CASSFMGDTGELFF.

This clonotype was counted only a few times. The chain links TRBV12-3 or TRBV12-4 to TRBJ1-1; D unclear. The CDR3 loop spans 16 amino acids. Trimming took off 4 bases at V and 0 bases at J, with 15 bases between the two ends. The CDR3 sequence is CASSSHSGGMNTEAFF. The CDR3 bases are TGTGCCAGCAGTTCCCACTCGGGAGGCATGAACACTGAAGCTTTCTTT.

This clonotype has more than one count but fewer than ten. The CDR3 is CASTRDQGGELFF. In nucleotides, the CDR3 is TGTGCCAGCACACGGGATCAGGGCGGGGAGCTGTTTTTT. The J gene is TRBJ2-2, the V gene TRBV12-3 or TRBV12-4; D assignment may be TRBD1 or TRBD2 (5 bases each). This CDR3 spans 13 amino acids. The V gene lost 7 bases and the J gene lost 7 bases, with 13 bases spanning the gap.

The rearrangement joins TRBV10-3 to TRBJ2-7; TRBD1 or TRBD2 may be the D gene (5 bases each). V was shortened by 7 bases and J by 0 bases, with 13 bases between the two germline ends. This CDR3 is built from 14 residues. The germline V gene encodes CDR1 ENHRY and CDR2 SYGVKD. The CDR3 region is CAITRDEDSYEQYF. For the CDR3, the DNA is TGTGCCATCACTCGGGACGAAGACTCCTACGAGCAGTACTTC.

This chain links TRBV6-6 with TRBJ1-1, with 7 bases identical to TRBD1. This CDR3 region has 14 residues. Per germline, CDR1 MNHNY and CDR2 SVGAGI (reference sequence). V dropped 2 bases and J dropped 8; count of bases not matched to a gene: 8. CDR3 in DNA: TGTGCCAGCAGTTACCATAAAGGGACAGCCGAAGCTTTCTTT. It yields the protein CASSYHKGTAEAFF.

This rearrangement joins TRBV20-1 to TRBJ2-1, with a weak D call TRBD2 (6 bases). This CDR3 is built from 14 residues. V was cut by 3 bases and J by 2 bases, with 11 bases left in between. Germline V CDR1 and CDR2: DFQATT, SNEGSKA (reference sequence). CDR3 coding DNA: TGCAGTGCTAGCTTTGGACTACCCTACAATGAGCAGTTCTTC. It translates to CSASFGLPYNEQFF.

This clonotype was recorded a few times. V gene TRBV7-8 combines with J gene TRBJ2-2; D ambiguous. The germline CDR1 and CDR2 sequences are SGHVS and FQNEAQ. CDR3 size: 17 residues. Trimming cost V 4 bases and J 7 bases, with 22 bases left between them. CDR3 coding DNA: TGTGCCAGCAGCTCTATCGGCCTATCCAATTACGGCGGGGAGCTGTTTTTT. Translation gives CASSSIGLSNYGGELFF.

This clonotype occurred a few times. The chain carries TRBV3-1 and TRBJ1-1, with D possibly being TRBD1 (5 bases). CDR1 is LGHDT, CDR2 YNNKEL, per germline (reference sequence). The CDR3 has 16 amino acids. The V end lost 3 bases, the J end lost 4 bases, and 18 bases lay between the germline ends. DNA for the CDR3: TGTGCCAGCAGCCATCCCCGCGGGGGGGATGGCACTGAAGCTTTCTTT. This codes for CASSHPRGGDGTEAFF. The full variable domain, with the rest looked up from reference TRBV3-1 and TRBJ1-1, is DTAVSQTPKYLVTQMGNDKSIKCEQNLGHDTMYWYKQDSKKFLKIMFSYNNKELIINETVPNRFSPKSPDKAHLNLHINSLELGDSAVYFCASSHPRGGDGTEAFFGQGTRLTVV.

V and J are TRBV13 and TRBJ2-7; 12 positions agree with TRBD2. There are 15 residues in the CDR3. The germline CDR1 and CDR2 sequences are PRHDT and FYEKMQ (reference sequence). The ends lost 1 base at V and 5 bases at J; junction bases unmatched: 3. The CDR3 region is CASSLALAGGHEQYV. CDR3 nucleotides: TGTGCCAGCAGCTTAGCACTAGCGGGGGGCCACGAGCAGTACGTC.

This chain joins TRBV5-6 and TRBJ1-2; no definite D call. The CDR3 has 18 residues. Trimming stripped 4 bases from V and 5 bases from J, with 27 bases between. Germline assignment: CDR1 SGHDT and CDR2 YYEEEE. CDR3 protein: CASSHRTDRLGSRYGYTF. The CDR3 bases are TGTGCCAGCAGCCACCGGACGGACCGGCTAGGGTCTAGGTATGGCTACACCTTC.

J is TRBJ2-1 and V is TRBV7-9, with 9 bases aligning to TRBD1. This CDR3 comprises 15 residues. Trimming took 3 bases from V and 13 from J; bases not matched to a gene: 13. Germline CDR1 is SEHNR and CDR2 is FQNEAQ (reference sequence). The DNA of the CDR3 is TGTGCCAGCAGCTTCGGGACAGGGACTGGAGAAGGTCAGTTCTTC. Protein: CASSFGTGTGEGQFF.

This clonotype was counted between two and nine times. The V gene is TRBV28, the J gene TRBJ1-1; D perhaps matches TRBD1 (5 bases). CDR3 length: 14 amino acids. CDR1 is MDHEN and CDR2 is SYDVKM in the germline V gene. The ends were cut back, 5 bases at V and 1 base at J, with 11 bases in the middle. The CDR3 loop reads CASSPAGENTEAFF. As DNA, the CDR3 is TGTGCCAGCAGTCCGGCGGGGGAGAACACTGAAGCTTTCTTT.

The V and J genes are TRBV18 and TRBJ2-1; 9 nucleotides align to TRBD2. This CDR3 is 16 amino acids long. CDR1 is KGHSH and CDR2 is LQKENI in the germline V gene. Germline trimming cut 0 bases from V and 4 bases from J; bases unmatched to any gene: 4. Here the CDR3 reads CASSPPSGGKYNEQFF. In DNA, the CDR3 is TGTGCCAGCTCACCACCCAGCGGGGGGAAGTACAATGAGCAGTTCTTC.

V gene TRBV12-3 or TRBV12-4 combines with J gene TRBJ2-3; TRBD1 aligns across 9 bases. The CDR3 is made up of 17 amino acids. V trimming: 6 bases; J trimming: 5 bases; junction bases outside the gene matches: 15. CDR3 in DNA: TGTGCCAGCAGACAAAACCCGGGACAGGGTGTGGGAGATACGCAGTATTTT. This encodes CASRQNPGQGVGDTQYF.

This clonotype was seen more than once but under ten times. This chain joins TRBV20-1 and TRBJ1-2; tentatively, D is TRBD1 (5 bases). The CDR3 sequence is 13 residues long. Germline V gene lookup returns CDR1 DFQATT and CDR2 SNEGSKA (reference sequence). V was trimmed by 3 bases and J by 3 bases, leaving 11 bases between them. The CDR3 loop reads CSASQGSHYGYTF. The CDR3, as DNA: TGCAGTGCTAGTCAGGGATCACACTATGGCTACACCTTC.

This clonotype was counted a few times. V is TRBV5-1 and J is TRBJ2-5; D might be TRBD1 (5 bases). The CDR3 is 15 residues long. Germline loops: CDR1 SGHRS, CDR2 YFSETQ. V shed 4 bases and J shed 4 bases, with 17 bases lying between them. The CDR3: CASSVPETAPETQYF. In DNA, the CDR3 is TGCGCCAGCAGCGTACCGGAGACAGCACCAGAGACCCAGTACTTC.

This clonotype was observed a few times. The chain joins TRBV7-3 to TRBJ1-6; D is undetermined. The CDR3 has 13 residues. The V and J ends lost 5 bases and 6 bases respectively, with 8 bases between them. Germline loops: CDR1 SGHTA, CDR2 FQGTGA. The CDR3 is CASSQDFNSPLHF. CDR3 bases: TGTGCCAGCAGCCAAGACTTTAATTCACCCCTCCACTTT.

The chain is built from TRBV7-9 and TRBJ1-1; D is ambiguous. The CDR3 extends over 13 amino acids. Germline CDR1 and CDR2: SEHNR and FQNEAQ (reference sequence). Trimming removed 5 bases from V and 5 bases from J, with 12 bases in between. The chain's CDR3 is CASSTNGGTEAFF. In DNA, the CDR3 is TGTGCCAGCAGCACGAACGGCGGAACTGAAGCTTTCTTT.